Following are 9 T cell receptor beta chains from one sample sequenced in a study of T-cell memory formation after mild COVID-19. TCRdb redid the calling of the 5' RACE reads with MiXCR, one entry per CDR3 protein. The sample has under 200,000 distinct CDR3 sequences, 10% to 15% seen once. The sample taken for sequencing was PBMCs or a T cell subset sorted from them (not recorded which). These receptors originate from a man aged 18 to 29 who had mild COVID-19 (a few samples of this study predate the infection). Cell type and time point are not known.

Only a few counts were recorded for this clonotype. V gene TRBV5-5 combines with J gene TRBJ2-7, with D unclear. V was clipped by 0 bases and J by 6 bases, with 10 bases between them. The CDR3 has 13 residues. Germline V CDR1 and CDR2: SGHKS, YYEKEE (reference sequence). The CDR3 DNA is TGTGCCAGCAGCTTGGCCGAGACAACCGAGCAGTACTTC. It codes for CASSLAETTEQYF.

The V call is TRBV25-1, the J call TRBJ2-7; 14 positions agree with TRBD2. Germline assignment: CDR1 MGHDK and CDR2 SYGVNS. This CDR3 has 13 residues. With V trimmed by 8 bases and J by 5 bases, 2 bases remained unmatched. CDR3 in amino acids: CASGLAGGDEQYF. The CDR3 coding sequence is TGTGCCAGCGGACTAGCGGGGGGAGACGAGCAGTACTTC.

This clonotype was counted only a few times. CDR3 bases: TGTGCCATCAGTGGACAGTATTCACCCCTCCACTTT. Its translation is CAISGQYSPLHF. J is TRBJ1-6 and V is TRBV10-3, with D possibly TRBD1 on 5 matching bases. Looked up from germline, CDR1 is ENHRY and CDR2 is SYGVKD. V was trimmed by 4 bases and J by 8 bases, leaving 6 bases between them. This CDR3 is built from 12 residues.

In its sample, this clonotype was seen a few times. The chain employs TRBV5-1 and TRBJ1-3, with D unresolved. The CDR3 runs 15 residues. The germline V gene encodes CDR1 SGHRS and CDR2 YFSETQ. Trimming stripped 0 bases from V and 0 bases from J, with 7 bases between. The CDR3 region is CASSLDSYSGNTIYF. The CDR3 bases are TGCGCCAGCAGCTTGGATAGCTACTCTGGAAACACCATATATTTT.

This clonotype appeared a few times. The J gene is TRBJ1-6, the V gene TRBV3-1; tentatively, D is TRBD1 (5 bases). Germline V CDR1 and CDR2: LGHDT, YNNKEL (reference sequence). This CDR3 has 16 residues. Trimming left V 0 bases short and J 9 bases short, with 15 bases between. CDR3 nucleotides: TGTGCCAGCAGCCAAGATGGTCGGGGGGTAGGTTCACCCCTCCACTTT. It encodes CASSQDGRGVGSPLHF.

There are a few counts of this clonotype. The genes are TRBV6-2 or TRBV6-3 and TRBJ1-1, with D maybe TRBD1 (6 bases). The CDR3 sequence is 13 residues long. V shed 4 bases and J shed 3 bases, with 9 bases lying between them. From germline, CDR1 is MNHEY and CDR2 SVGEGT. CDR3 DNA: TGTGCCAGCAGTTTTCGACAGGACACTGAAGCTTTCTTT. Its translation: CASSFRQDTEAFF.

This clonotype was recorded a few times. The chain carries TRBV6-5 and TRBJ1-5; tentatively, D is TRBD1 (6 bases). V dropped 5 bases and J dropped 6 bases, with 26 bases sitting between them. Germline CDR1 MNHEY, CDR2 SVGAGI. There are 18 residues in the CDR3. The CDR3 DNA follows: TGTGCCAGCAGTCTGATGCAACAGGGCGTGGGGCCGACTCAGCCCCAGCATTTT. Translation gives CASSLMQQGVGPTQPQHF.

The chain couples TRBV7-2 to TRBJ1-1, with a possible D match to TRBD1 (6 bases). Trimming removed 5 bases at V and 1 base at J, with 11 bases between. Germline V gives CDR1 SGHTA, CDR2 FQGNSA. This CDR3 is 14 amino acids long. For the CDR3, the DNA is TGTGCCAGCAGCAGGGGAGGGGGGAACACTGAAGCTTTCTTT. Amino acids: CASSRGGGNTEAFF.

The V call is TRBV7-2, the J call TRBJ1-1; no firm D call. CDR3 length: 13 residues. Deletions cut 5 bases from V and 5 bases from J, with 12 bases between. Per germline, CDR1 SGHTA and CDR2 FQGNSA. The CDR3, as DNA: TGTGCCAGCAGCCCAAATTATTTGACTGAAGCTTTCTTT. Protein: CASSPNYLTEAFF.